This TCR beta chain emerged from a study of cytomegalovirus exposure and HLA in healthy donors. Study results and caveats: A later analysis, which compared TCR beta chains of equal frequency, found the HLA-associated ones more clonally expanded. TCR beta sequences reportedly predicted most subjects' HLA-A and HLA-B alleles accurately. Association of a missense DCLRE1C variant with TCR beta V- and J-gene trimming was reported in a later analysis.

The CDR3 contains 13 residues. Unmatched junction bases numbered 1, after V lost 3 bases and J lost 4 bases. Germline V gene data show CDR1 as SQVTM and CDR2 as ANQGSEA. In regard to this clone: Its target is unknown.

The PCR was carried out with 60 Vbeta primers and 13 Jbeta primers. Measured with immunoSEQ multiplex PCR; TCRdb has only the in-frame clones, and not every one. The table shows around 45,000 clones, with 45% to 60% occurring only once. V and J are TRBV29-1 and TRBJ1-5; TRBD1 matches at 9 bases. Sequenced material: PBMCs. This clonotype was sampled from a man between 60 and 70 years old in good health and CMV-seronegative. CDR3 coding DNA: TGCAGCGTTGATGACAGGGGGAATCAGCCCCAGCATTTT. Its translation is CSVDDRGNQPQHF.